A single sample gave rise to the 28 T cell receptor beta chains below, sequenced in a study of patients and donors after allogeneic stem cell transplantation. TCRdb fed the RT-PCR reads into MiXCR, producing one record per CDR3 protein. This sample has about 230,000 distinct CDR3 sequences; roughly 15% occur once, and the top ten carry under 14%. The sample taken for sequencing was blood, either unsorted or a sorted T cell fraction (not recorded which). The receptors shown here come from a human donor who was either an allogeneic HSCT recipient or a stem cell or donor lymphocyte infusion donor (not recorded which). It is not recorded whose cells these are; they may come from a transplant donor.

The sample holds a few counts of this clonotype. The chain joins TRBV4-3 to TRBJ2-3; 9 positions agree with TRBD2. CDR1 is LGHNA, CDR2 YSLEER, per germline. The CDR3 is made up of 15 amino acids. Trimming took 4 bases from V and 1 from J; bases not matched to a gene: 3. CDR3 nucleotide sequence: TGCGCCAGCAGCCTGACTAGCGGCGGCACAGATACGCAGTATTTT. It translates to CASSLTSGGTDTQYF.

This clonotype was recorded at least ten times. The chain uses TRBV6-5 and TRBJ2-6; D perhaps matches TRBD2 (6 bases). V was clipped by 3 bases and J by 0 bases, with 18 bases between them. CDR1 and CDR2 from the germline V gene are MNHEY and SVGAGI. This CDR3 comprises 19 residues. The CDR3 reads CASSYSLPGEISGANVLTF. The CDR3 DNA reads as TGTGCCAGCAGTTATTCGCTGCCGGGAGAGATCTCTGGGGCCAACGTCCTGACTTTC.

About this clonotype: At one end, the junction sequence differs from germline, possibly due to a read error. The chain links TRBV27 to TRBJ2-7, with 9 bases matching TRBD1. The CDR3 is 14 residues long. CDR1 MNHEY and CDR2 SMNVEV come from the germline V gene (reference sequence). The CDR3, as DNA: TGTGCCAGTAGTTTTGGGGACAGGGTAGGCGAGCAGTACTTC. It codes for CASSFGDRVGEQYF.

Notes on this clonotype: Possible read error: a much larger clone is one base away. The chain recombines TRBV20-1 with TRBJ2-6; D might be TRBD2 (5 bases). V lost 3 bases and J 0 bases, leaving 9 bases between the germline ends. Per germline, CDR1 DFQATT and CDR2 SNEGSKA (reference sequence). The CDR3 spans 15 residues. CDR3: CSASGLVSGANVLTF. Here the CDR3 DNA reads TGCAGTGCTAGCGGACTTGTCTCTGGGGCCAACGTCCTGACTTTC.

In this sample, this clonotype turned up many times. The chain is built from TRBV20-1 and TRBJ2-3; D not resolved. This CDR3 is built from 13 residues. Per germline, CDR1 DFQATT and CDR2 SNEGSKA (reference sequence). Trimming removed 2 bases at V and 1 base at J, with 7 bases between. CDR3 DNA: TGCAGTGCTAGAACAGACCGCACAGATACGCAGTATTTT. This translates into CSARTDRTDTQYF.

This clonotype has just a few counts. This chain links TRBV4-3 with TRBJ1-1, with a tentative D call TRBD1 (5 bases). CDR1 is LGHNA, CDR2 YSLEER, per germline. This CDR3 is 16 amino acids long. Trimming left V 0 bases short and J 5 bases short, with 16 bases between. The CDR3 DNA reads TGCGCCAGCAGCCAAGATCATTCAGGGAGATCGACTGAAGCTTTCTTT. This translates into CASSQDHSGRSTEAFF.

This clonotype was found many times. The chain has TRBV6-1 and TRBJ1-2; D may be TRBD1 (5 bases). This CDR3 is 14 amino acids long. Looked up from germline, CDR1 is MNHNS and CDR2 is SASEGT. With 5 bases removed from V and 4 bases from J, the gap between germline ends came to 14 bases. The chain's CDR3 is CASSPGAGVYGYTF. CDR3 in DNA: TGTGCCAGCAGTCCCGGGGCGGGTGTCTATGGCTACACCTTC.

In its sample, this clonotype was seen a few times. This chain uses TRBV7-2 with TRBJ2-5; either TRBD1 or TRBD2 may supply D (5 bases each). The CDR3 length is 13 residues. Looked up from germline, CDR1 is SGHTA and CDR2 is FQGNSA. The ends were cut back, 2 bases at V and 9 bases at J, with 13 bases in the middle. CDR3 region: CASSLRDRPAQYF. The CDR3 DNA reads as TGTGCCAGCAGCTTAAGGGACCGTCCGGCCCAGTACTTC.

The CDR3: CASSLTGQGTGELFF. CDR3 nucleotides: TGTGCCAGCAGTTTGACCGGACAGGGGACCGGGGAGCTGTTTTTT. V gene TRBV12-3 or TRBV12-4 combines with J gene TRBJ2-2; 9 bases map to TRBD1. The CDR3 totals 15 residues. With V trimmed by 3 bases and J by 5 bases, 4 bases remained unmatched.

The chain recombines TRBV5-4 with TRBJ2-7; no clear D gene. Trimming shortened V by 4 bases and J by 4 bases, and 12 bases separated the two germline ends. Germline V gene lookup returns CDR1 SGHNT and CDR2 YYREEE (reference sequence). The CDR3 contains 13 residues. CDR3: CASSRLGGYEQYF. The CDR3 DNA reads as TGTGCCAGCAGCCGCCTGGGTGGGTACGAGCAGTACTTC.

At least ten counts were recorded for this clonotype. V gene TRBV7-8 combines with J gene TRBJ1-2, with TRBD1 as a possible D gene (5 bases). Germline V gene lookup returns CDR1 SGHVS and CDR2 FQNEAQ. V was shortened by 2 bases and J by 2 bases, with 6 bases between the two germline ends. The length of the CDR3 is 13 residues. CDR3 sequence: CASSLRQNYGYTF. CDR3 sequence (DNA): TGTGCCAGCAGCTTACGACAGAACTATGGCTACACCTTC.

This clonotype has at least ten counts. V gene TRBV20-1 combines with J gene TRBJ1-3; 8 bases are shared with TRBD1. The CDR3 is 14 amino acids. CDR1 and CDR2 (germline): DFQATT, SNEGSKA (reference sequence). V lost 4 bases to trimming and J lost 0 bases; unmatched junction nucleotides: 2. CDR3 in amino acids: CSATGGLSGNTIYF. The CDR3 DNA sequence: TGCAGTGCTACAGGGGGCCTCTCTGGAAACACCATATATTTT.

This clonotype has only a few counts. The chain uses TRBV20-1 and TRBJ2-1, with unresolved D. Trimming left V 1 base short and J 7 bases short, with 14 bases between. Germline CDR1 and CDR2: DFQATT and SNEGSKA (reference sequence). The CDR3 extends over 14 amino acids. CDR3 sequence (DNA): TGCAGTGCTAGAGGCGGATTCAGTGGGAATGAGCAGTTCTTC. It specifies CSARGGFSGNEQFF.

This clonotype was counted only a few times. This chain connects TRBV5-4 to TRBJ1-2; D is possibly TRBD1 (5 bases). The V end was cut by 4 bases, the J end by 9 bases, with 22 bases between. The CDR3 totals 15 residues. From germline, CDR1 is SGHNT and CDR2 YYREEE (reference sequence). As DNA, the CDR3 is TGTGCCAGCAGCCCAACAATCGACAGAGGACGCAGCTACACCTTC. Encoded protein: CASSPTIDRGRSYTF.

The chain carries TRBV19 and TRBJ2-1; 11 bases align to TRBD1. After removal of 7 bases from V and 8 bases from J, the junction contained 13 bases not matched to a gene. The V gene's germline CDR1 is LNHDA and CDR2 SQIVND (reference sequence). This CDR3 region has 16 residues. The chain's CDR3 is CASTSPGQGVSDEQFF. CDR3 coding DNA: TGTGCCAGTACCTCTCCGGGACAGGGGGTTTCCGATGAGCAGTTCTTC.

The V call is TRBV12-3 or TRBV12-4, the J call TRBJ2-7, with D perhaps assigned TRBD1 or TRBD2 (5 bases each). The CDR3 totals 15 residues. V lost 5 bases, J lost 3 bases, and 17 bases lay in between. CDR3 protein: CASSPGPLGHYEQYF. CDR3 sequence (DNA): TGTGCCAGCAGTCCGGGGCCTTTGGGGCACTACGAGCAGTACTTC.

This clonotype showed up many times. The genes are TRBV5-1 and TRBJ1-1; TRBD1 might be the D (5 bases). CDR1 and CDR2 from the germline V gene are SGHRS and YFSETQ. The CDR3 sequence is 13 residues long. V lost 4 bases and J lost 5, with 12 bases in between. CDR3 sequence (DNA): TGCGCCAGCAGCGAGGGGCGCGGAACTGAAGCTTTCTTT. Translating gives CASSEGRGTEAFF.

This clonotype was observed a few times. This sequence joins TRBV5-4 and TRBJ1-6; 11 bases match TRBD1. Germline V lookup: CDR1 SGHNT, CDR2 YYREEE (reference sequence). J was trimmed by 9 bases and V by 0 bases; bases with no gene match: 2. This CDR3 has 15 amino acids. CDR3: CASSLAGQGVSPLHF. The CDR3 nucleotides are TGTGCCAGCAGCTTGGCGGGACAGGGGGTTTCACCCCTCCACTTT.

This clonotype was counted a few times. The CDR3 is CASRTQDGNTEAFF. The CDR3 nucleotides are TGTGCCAGCAGAACCCAAGACGGGAACACTGAAGCTTTCTTT. The chain carries TRBV5-4 and TRBJ1-1; D gene ambiguous. Germline CDR1 is SGHNT and CDR2 is YYREEE (reference sequence). Trimming removed 5 bases at V and 1 base at J, with 12 bases between. The CDR3 sequence is 14 residues long.

This clonotype was picked up many times. The rearrangement uses TRBV25-1 and TRBJ1-1; D might be TRBD1 (5 bases). The CDR3 loop spans 13 amino acids. The V gene's germline CDR1 is MGHDK and CDR2 SYGVNS. Trimming cost V 4 bases and J 4 bases, with 10 bases left between them. CDR3 in amino acids: CASSGYRGTEAFF. The CDR3 region has the DNA TGTGCCAGCAGTGGTTATAGGGGCACTGAAGCTTTCTTT.

This clonotype has more than one count but fewer than ten. The chain couples TRBV6-1 to TRBJ2-1; 7 bases are a match to TRBD1. In germline, CDR1 is MNHNS, CDR2 SASEGT. This CDR3 spans 13 amino acids. J gave up 7 bases and V 6 bases, and 6 bases lay outside the gene matches. The CDR3 here is CASSRDRANEQFF. The DNA for the CDR3 is TGTGCCAGCAGCCGTGACAGGGCTAATGAGCAGTTCTTC.

This clonotype was seen a handful of times. The chain is built from TRBV12-3 or TRBV12-4 and TRBJ2-2, with a possible D match to TRBD2 (5 bases). The CDR3 has 16 residues. Trimming removed 3 bases at V and 0 bases at J, with 11 bases between. This CDR3 is CASSLRAGANTGELFF. CDR3 nucleotides: TGTGCCAGCAGTTTGAGGGCGGGCGCGAACACCGGGGAGCTGTTTTTT.

The V call is TRBV2, the J call TRBJ2-5; 8 nucleotides line up with TRBD2. Germline-derived CDR1 and CDR2 are SNHLY and FYNNEI. CDR3 length: 17 amino acids. V dropped 7 bases and J dropped 4; count of bases not matched to a gene: 17. CDR3 DNA sequence: TGTGCCAGCATGGGTCCCAGCGGGGGCCGCCCCCTAGAGACCCAGTACTTC. This gives the protein CASMGPSGGRPLETQYF.

A few counts support this clonotype. The chain uses TRBV19 and TRBJ1-2; 9 nucleotides line up with TRBD1. CDR1 is LNHDA and CDR2 is SQIVND in the germline V gene (reference sequence). The V segment lost 4 bases and the J segment 6 bases; nucleotides outside the gene matches: 12. The CDR3 runs 16 residues. In DNA, the CDR3 is TGTGCCAGTAGTAGAGATCCGGGACAGGGCTACCATGGCTACACCTTC. As protein: CASSRDPGQGYHGYTF. Using reference TRBV19 and TRBJ1-2 for the parts outside the CDR3, the full variable domain is DGGITQSPKYLFRKEGQNVTLSCEQNLNHDAMYWYRQDPGQGLRLIYYSQIVNDFQKGDIAEGYSVSREKKESFPLTVTSAQKNPTAFYLCASSRDPGQGYHGYTFGSGTRLTVV.

This clonotype was observed a few times. The chain couples TRBV20-1 to TRBJ1-2; D call uncertain. The germline V and J ends were trimmed by 0 bases and 1 base, with 15 bases remaining between them. Germline-derived CDR1 and CDR2 are DFQATT and SNEGSKA (reference sequence). The CDR3 consists of 16 residues. The CDR3 DNA reads as TGCAGTGCTAGAGATTTGGGGTCCGGGTTTAACTATGGCTACACCTTC. The encoded protein is CSARDLGSGFNYGYTF.

This clonotype has a count of ten or more. This chain uses TRBV9 with TRBJ1-1; D call uncertain. The CDR3 sequence is 16 residues long. Trimming stripped 3 bases from V and 0 bases from J, with 15 bases between. Per the germline V gene, CDR1 is SGDLS and CDR2 is YYNGEE. The chain's CDR3 is CASSATWAEVNTEAFF. CDR3 DNA sequence: TGTGCCAGCAGCGCCACTTGGGCTGAGGTGAACACTGAAGCTTTCTTT.

This clonotype was observed many times. The chain uses TRBV5-6 and TRBJ2-3, with D hard to call. Trimming took off 5 bases at V and 4 bases at J, with 14 bases between the two ends. This CDR3 has 14 amino acids. Germline V CDR1 and CDR2: SGHDT, YYEEEE. The CDR3 spells CASSSISRSDTQYF. CDR3 nucleotide sequence: TGTGCCAGCAGTTCCATCTCACGGTCAGATACGCAGTATTTT.

The gene calls are TRBV27 and TRBJ1-6; TRBD1 is a possible D gene (6 bases). This CDR3 contains 13 residues. V was cut by 8 bases and J by 8 bases, with 13 bases left in between. Per germline, CDR1 MNHEY and CDR2 SMNVEV (reference sequence). CDR3 region: CASGRQADSPLHF. The CDR3 region has the DNA TGTGCCAGCGGACGACAGGCGGATTCACCCCTCCACTTT.